Ten or more counts support the clone carrying this TCR beta chain. Its antigen is unidentified. TCRbeta libraries were built with three rounds of nested PCR, modified from ARM-PCR. TCRdb itself ran the multiplex PCR reads through MiXCR, one entry per CDR3 protein. The repertoire holds more than 95,000 distinct CDR3 sequences, with about 66% as singletons. The CDR3 totals 15 residues. V lost 0 bases and J 0 bases, leaving 9 bases between the germline ends. The germline V gene has CDR1 DFQATT and CDR2 SNEGSKA (reference sequence). The source of the sample is a study of tumor and adjacent non-tumor tissue in lung cancer. Study-level background: Samples averaged about 4.17 million productive TCRbeta reads each.

No cell sorting was done before RNA was extracted from the tissue. Newly diagnosed lung cancer patients had thoracic surgery in China, August–November 2014, without prior chemotherapy. Broader study findings: Compared with tumor, normal lung showed significantly lower TCR diversity. Tumor TCR diversity, when higher, was linked to shorter survival.

Source material: lung tumor tissue. This sequence was found in a man aged 25 to 40 with non-small cell lung cancer. The V and J genes are TRBV20-1 and TRBJ2-1; D not resolved. Here the CDR3 DNA reads TGCAGTGCTAGAGACCATCAGTTCTCCTACAATGAGCAGTTCTTC. Translating gives CSARDHQFSYNEQFF.